These 14 T cell receptor beta chains share one sample of origin, sequenced in a study of tumor-infiltrating lymphocytes in primary liver carcinoma. Both blood RNA, taken from unsorted whole blood, and germline DNA were extracted. Synthesis of TCR beta cDNA was carried out from 500 ng total RNA with a constant-region primer. For TCR beta, libraries were produced by three nested multiplex PCR rounds using slightly modified ARM-PCR. With TRBV1-TRBV30 forward primers and a C-beta reverse primer, the first two PCR rounds were run for about 10 cycles each. TCRdb itself ran the multiplex PCR reads through MiXCR, one entry per CDR3 protein. The table includes about 300,000 distinct CDR3 sequences, roughly 60% detected once. Sequenced material: peripheral blood. The origin of the receptors is a man aged 40-50 years with primary liver carcinoma and hepatitis B virus infection.

This clonotype was picked up one time. This may be a read error, as it is one base from a much larger clone. V gene TRBV6-2 or TRBV6-3 combines with J gene TRBJ2-7; D possibly corresponds to TRBD2 (7 bases). Germline V gene lookup returns CDR1 MNHEY and CDR2 SVGEGT. Trimming shortened V by 6 bases and J by 6 bases, and 24 bases separated the two germline ends. This CDR3 has 16 amino acids. DNA for the CDR3: TGTGCCAGCAGCCCCCTTCGGGGGGCACCCGTCGGCGAGCAGTACTTC. Translation: CASSPLRGAPVGEQYF.

A single count supports this clonotype. Being one base from a much bigger clone, this may be a read error. The chain has TRBV14 and TRBJ2-7; TRBD2 might be the D (6 bases). V lost 4 bases and J 3 bases, leaving 16 bases between the germline ends. The CDR3 consists of 15 residues. CDR1 and CDR2 from the germline V gene are SGHDN and FVKESK. The CDR3, as DNA: TGTGCCAGCAGCCGAGATGTTTCTAGCGACTACGAGCAGTACTTC. Amino acid sequence: CASSRDVSSDYEQYF.

The sample holds many counts of this clonotype. This rearrangement joins TRBV5-4 to TRBJ1-1; D not certain. The germline V gene has CDR1 SGHNT and CDR2 YYREEE (reference sequence). This CDR3 is 14 amino acids long. Deletions cut 0 bases from V and 3 bases from J, with 9 bases between. The CDR3 protein is CASSLGLKDTEAFF. The CDR3 bases are TGTGCCAGCAGCTTGGGGTTGAAGGACACTGAAGCTTTCTTT.

This clonotype has just a few counts. Mismatch with germline at one junction end may stem from a read error. The chain carries TRBV6-2 or TRBV6-3 and TRBJ2-1; D unclear. The CDR3 sequence is 18 residues long. The germline V gene encodes CDR1 MNHEY and CDR2 SVGEGT. The CDR3 region is CASSYSRVWANPNNEQFF. In nucleotides, the CDR3 is TGTGCTAGCAGTTACTCGAGAGTTTGGGCTAATCCTAACAATGAGCAGTTCTTC.

Only one count was recorded for this clonotype. This could be a read error, since a much larger clone is one nucleotide away. In DNA form, the CDR3 reads TGTGCCATCAGCAAGGAGACAGGGGTGAACACTGAAGCTTTCTTT. It translates to CAISKETGVNTEAFF. The gene calls are TRBV6-5 and TRBJ1-1; 8 bases agree with TRBD1. Per germline, CDR1 MNHEY and CDR2 SVGAGI. Trimming at V came to 10 bases and at J to 0 bases, leaving 10 bases not matched to a gene. The CDR3 loop spans 15 amino acids.

Details on this clonotype: At one boundary the junction diverges from the germline segment, which might be a read error. The chain employs TRBV6-5 and TRBJ1-1; D remains unclear. Germline V gene lookup returns CDR1 MNHEY and CDR2 SVGAGI. The CDR3 runs to 14 residues. CDR3: CVSSYEERNTEAFF. DNA for the CDR3: TGTGTCAGCAGTTACGAAGAGCGGAATACTGAAGCTTTCTTT.

With regard to this clonotype: At one end, the junction sequence differs from germline, possibly due to a read error. The rearrangement uses TRBV11-3 and TRBJ2-1; 8 nucleotides match TRBD2. The CDR3 is 15 amino acids. Per the germline V gene, CDR1 is SGHNT and CDR2 is YENEEA. The CDR3 DNA sequence: TGTGCCAGCAGCACAGCGGGGGTCTCCTACGATGAGCAGTTCTTC. Its protein product is CASSTAGVSYDEQFF.

In regard to this clonotype: This clone may be a read error of a much larger clone one base away. The chain uses TRBV6-2 or TRBV6-3 and TRBJ2-7; D possibly corresponds to TRBD1 (8 bases). The CDR3 has 15 residues. From germline, CDR1 is MNHEY and CDR2 SVGEGT. With 6 bases removed from V and 0 bases from J, the gap between germline ends came to 15 bases. The CDR3 reads CASRASGTGSYEQYF. CDR3 sequence (DNA): TGTGCCAGCAGAGCGAGCGGGACAGGCTCCTACGAGCAGTACTTC.

This rearrangement joins TRBV4-2 to TRBJ2-3, with D hard to call. Germline-derived CDR1 and CDR2 are LGHNA and YNFKEQ. The CDR3 is made up of 15 amino acids. V shed 3 bases and J shed 2 bases, with 12 bases lying between them. The DNA of the CDR3 is TGTGCCAGCAGCCAGGATGCTATTTACACAGATACGCAGTATTTT. Protein sequence: CASSQDAIYTDTQYF.

There are many counts of this clonotype. This chain links TRBV6-5 with TRBJ2-1, with 10 bases aligning to TRBD2. V lost 0 bases and J lost 6; bases outside the gene matches: 5. Germline V gives CDR1 MNHEY, CDR2 SVGAGI. CDR3 length equals 16 residues. CDR3 residues: CASSYSASGSFNEQFF. The CDR3 DNA is TGTGCCAGCAGTTACTCGGCTAGCGGGAGCTTCAATGAGCAGTTCTTC.

A note on this clonotype: Because the CDR3 is missing its conserved closing phenylalanine or tryptophan, this is likely a read error. The rearrangement links TRBV6-2 or TRBV6-3 to TRBJ2-1; D might be TRBD2 (5 bases). The CDR3 is 12 amino acids. Germline-derived CDR1 and CDR2 are MNHEY and SVGEGT. The V end lost 7 bases, the J end lost 6 bases, and 10 bases lay between the germline ends. The DNA for the CDR3 is TGTGCCAGCACGACTAACTGCAATGAGCAGTTCCTC. Protein: CASTTNCNEQFL.

The chain is built from TRBV5-1 and TRBJ1-1; D is unclear. With 2 bases removed from V and 8 bases from J, the gap between germline ends came to 10 bases. The germline gives CDR1 SGHRS, CDR2 YFSETQ. CDR3 length: 12 amino acids. CDR3 amino acids: CASSFRQVEAFF. The CDR3 bases are TGCGCCAGCAGCTTCCGACAAGTGGAAGCTTTCTTT.

With regard to this clonotype: This CDR3 fails to terminate in the conserved phenylalanine or tryptophan, so it likely reflects a read error. The gene calls are TRBV11-2 and TRBJ2-3, with TRBD2 matching 15 bases. From germline, CDR1 is SGHAT and CDR2 FQNNGV. V lost 5 bases, J lost 6 bases, and 6 bases stayed unmatched. The CDR3 spans 16 residues. CDR3 amino acids: CASSPGLAGGVDTQYL. The CDR3 DNA sequence: TGTGCCAGCAGCCCGGGACTAGCGGGAGGTGTGGATACGCAGTATTTA.

As for this clonotype: One end of the junction fails to match germline, which may point to a read error. J is TRBJ2-2 and V is TRBV11-2; maybe TRBD1 (5 bases). Germline values: CDR1 SGHAT, CDR2 FQNNGV. The CDR3 has 14 amino acids. The CDR3 coding sequence is TGTGCCAGCAGCACAGACTCGGACACCTGGGAGCTGTTTTTT. Its protein product is CASSTDSDTWELFF.